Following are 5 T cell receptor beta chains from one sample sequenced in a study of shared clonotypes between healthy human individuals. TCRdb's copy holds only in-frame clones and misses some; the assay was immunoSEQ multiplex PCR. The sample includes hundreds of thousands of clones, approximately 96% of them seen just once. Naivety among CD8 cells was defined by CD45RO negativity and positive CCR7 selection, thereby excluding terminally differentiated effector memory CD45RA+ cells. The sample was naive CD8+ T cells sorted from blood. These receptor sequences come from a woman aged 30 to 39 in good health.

The CDR3 reads CASSYGGLAVGNEQFF. The CDR3 DNA sequence: TGTGCCAGCAGTTACGGAGGGCTAGCCGTGGGGAATGAGCAGTTCTTC. The J gene is TRBJ2-1, the V gene TRBV6-6; D perhaps matches TRBD2 (6 bases). V was trimmed by 2 bases and J by 7 bases, leaving 18 bases between them. The CDR3 loop spans 16 amino acids. CDR1 is MNHNY, CDR2 SVGAGI, per germline (reference sequence).

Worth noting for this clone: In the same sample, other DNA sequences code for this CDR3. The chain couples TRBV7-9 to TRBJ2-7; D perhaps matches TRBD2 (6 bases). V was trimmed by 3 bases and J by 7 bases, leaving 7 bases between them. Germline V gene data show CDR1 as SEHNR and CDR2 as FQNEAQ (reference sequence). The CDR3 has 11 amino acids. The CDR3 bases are TGTGCCAGCAGCTTTGGGACTGAGCAGTACTTC. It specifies CASSFGTEQYF.

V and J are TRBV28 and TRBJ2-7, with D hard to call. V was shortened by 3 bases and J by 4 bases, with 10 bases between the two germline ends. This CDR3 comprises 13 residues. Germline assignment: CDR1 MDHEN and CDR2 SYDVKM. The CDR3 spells CASSLGLQYEQYF. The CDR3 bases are TGTGCCAGCAGTTTGGGTTTGCAGTACGAGCAGTACTTC.

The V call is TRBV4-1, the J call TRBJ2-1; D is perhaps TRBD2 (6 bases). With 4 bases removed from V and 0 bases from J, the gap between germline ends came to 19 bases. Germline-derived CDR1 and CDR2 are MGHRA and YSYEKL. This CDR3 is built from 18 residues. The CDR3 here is CASSPYPLALSSYNEQFF. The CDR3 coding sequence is TGCGCCAGCAGCCCTTACCCCCTAGCGTTAAGCTCCTACAATGAGCAGTTCTTC.

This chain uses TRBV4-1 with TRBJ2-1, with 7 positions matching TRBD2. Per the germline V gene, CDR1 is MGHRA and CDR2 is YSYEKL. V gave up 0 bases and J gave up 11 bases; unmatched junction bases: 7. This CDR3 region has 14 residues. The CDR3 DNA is TGCGCCAGCAGCCAAGACCCGGGGCGGGAGAAGCAGTTCTTC. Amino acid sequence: CASSQDPGREKQFF.